This T cell receptor (beta chain) emerged from a study of blood T cell repertoires in COVID-19. The overall study: Acute and convalescent COVID-19 specimens originated in the United States, Italy and Spain.

Two consecutive negative NP/OP PCR tests, clearance, or resolved symptoms defined Cohort 3 recovery. This clone showed up just a few times. The data were produced by immunoSEQ multiplex PCR, yet TCRdb's version contains in-frame clones alone and is incomplete. Of around 300,000 clones listed, 75% to 90% are singletons. V dropped 0 bases and J dropped 9 bases, with 11 bases sitting between them. The CDR3 is 13 amino acids. In germline, CDR1 is MNHEY, CDR2 SVGAGI. The sequencing input was PBMCs or T cells enriched from blood (not recorded which). This sequence joins TRBV6-5 and TRBJ1-1, with D perhaps matching TRBD1 (5 bases). The TCR sequence derives from a man aged 30-40 years who had recovered from COVID-19. CDR3 nucleotide sequence: TGTGCCAGCAGTTACTCGGCGGGGGTTAAAGCTTTCTTT. Translating gives CASSYSAGVKAFF.